The 28 T cell receptor beta chains reported below all come from one sample, sequenced in a study of T cell responses to AZD1222 COVID-19 vaccine. Using immunoSEQ multiplex PCR, the repertoire was profiled, and TCRdb retains in-frame clones only, with some absent. The sample lists approximately 150,000 clones, approximately 94% occurring once. The sample consisted of peripheral blood, taken on day 0 of AZD1222 vaccination. These receptors all come from an adult in good health.

V gene TRBV19 combines with J gene TRBJ1-5; D may be TRBD1 (6 bases). From germline, CDR1 is LNHDA and CDR2 SQIVND (reference sequence). CDR3 length: 14 residues. V was clipped by 10 bases and J by 1 base, with 14 bases between them. As DNA, the CDR3 is TGTGCCACCATTGAGGGGGTCAGCAATCAGCCCCAGCATTTT. Translation gives CATIEGVSNQPQHF.

The J gene is TRBJ2-2, the V gene TRBV7-7; D possibly corresponds to TRBD2 (6 bases). Trimming removed 3 bases from V and 3 bases from J, with 8 bases in between. CDR3 length: 14 amino acids. Looked up from germline, CDR1 is SSHAT and CDR2 is FNYEAQ (reference sequence). The CDR3 region has the DNA TGTGCCAGCAGCTTCAGACTAGACACCGGGGAGCTGTTTTTT. This gives the protein CASSFRLDTGELFF.

Regarding this clone: The sample has other DNA sequences that encode this CDR3 too. V and J are TRBV19 and TRBJ1-1; D is undetermined. V lost 1 base to trimming and J lost 1 base, with 4 bases between them. The CDR3 consists of 13 residues. Germline V gene lookup returns CDR1 LNHDA and CDR2 SQIVND (reference sequence). CDR3 residues: CASSIGRNTEAFF. The CDR3 DNA sequence: TGTGCCAGTAGTATAGGCAGGAACACTGAAGCTTTCTTT.

This clone turned up a few times. The rearrangement links TRBV30 to TRBJ1-1; TRBD1 matches at 9 bases. CDR3 length: 17 residues. J was trimmed by 0 bases and V by 1 base; bases with no gene match: 9. The V gene's germline CDR1 is GTSNPN and CDR2 SVGIG (reference sequence). CDR3 sequence: CAWSGGYTGGVNTEAFF. The DNA for the CDR3 is TGTGCCTGGAGTGGGGGGTATACAGGGGGCGTGAACACTGAAGCTTTCTTT. Based on the CDR3 plus reference TRBV30 and TRBJ1-1, the full variable domain is SQTIHQWPATLVQPVGSPLSLECTVEGTSNPNLYWYRQAAGRGLQLLFYSVGIGQISSEVPQNLSASRPQDRQFILSSKKLLLSDSGFYLCAWSGGYTGGVNTEAFFGQGTRLTVV.

The chain is built from TRBV21-1 and TRBJ2-1. TRBV21-1 has pseudogene status. This CDR3 has 18 residues. As DNA, the CDR3 is TGTGCCAGTAACAAAAGTCGGGGGCCAGGGAGTAGGGACAATGAGCAGTTCTTC. It specifies CASNKSRGPGSRDNEQFF.

The chain carries TRBV6-6 and TRBJ1-5, with TRBD1 matching over 8 bases. Trimming at V came to 6 bases and at J to 4 bases, leaving 2 bases not matched to a gene. The germline V gene encodes CDR1 MNHNY and CDR2 SVGAGI (reference sequence). The CDR3 totals 13 residues. CDR3 in amino acids: CASRRQGNQPQHF. DNA of the CDR3: TGTGCCAGCAGAAGACAGGGGAATCAGCCCCAGCATTTT.

The gene calls are TRBV7-8 and TRBJ2-7; 10 nucleotides match TRBD2. The CDR3 loop spans 16 amino acids. Germline V lookup: CDR1 SGHVS, CDR2 FQNEAQ. With 1 base clipped from V and 0 bases from J, the junction kept 3 bases outside the gene matches. The CDR3 here is CASSLGASGSSYEQYV. The CDR3 DNA sequence: TGTGCCAGCAGCTTAGGGGCTAGCGGGAGCTCCTACGAGCAGTACGTC.

The gene calls are TRBV6-5 and TRBJ1-4, with D possibly matching TRBD1 (5 bases). There are 13 residues in the CDR3. V was cut by 9 bases and J by 7 bases, with 15 bases left in between. Germline V gene data show CDR1 as MNHEY and CDR2 as SVGAGI. CDR3 sequence (DNA): TGTGCCAGTAGAGACAGCGGGGGTGAAAAACTGTTTTTT. Translated: CASRDSGGEKLFF.

V gene TRBV6-2 or TRBV6-3 combines with J gene TRBJ2-6; D perhaps matches TRBD2 (5 bases). The CDR3 is made up of 16 amino acids. Germline assignment: CDR1 MNHEY and CDR2 SVGEGT. Trimming pared 5 bases from V and 0 bases from J, leaving 11 bases between. The CDR3 bases are TGTGCCAGCAGTGGCGACCTAGCCTCTGGGGCCAACGTCCTGACTTTC. Translating gives CASSGDLASGANVLTF.

This rearrangement joins TRBV7-9 to TRBJ2-1, with TRBD2 matching 12 bases. This CDR3 spans 16 amino acids. V dropped 5 bases and J dropped 7; count of bases not matched to a gene: 9. Germline CDR1 SEHNR, CDR2 FQNEAQ (reference sequence). The CDR3 region is CASSKRLAGVGNEQFF. CDR3 DNA sequence: TGTGCCAGCAGCAAAAGACTAGCGGGGGTGGGGAATGAGCAGTTCTTC.

This clone has just one count. Other DNA sequences within the sample encode an identical CDR3. The V call is TRBV2, the J call TRBJ1-3, with a tentative D call TRBD1 (6 bases). The germline gives CDR1 SNHLY, CDR2 FYNNEI. V dropped 4 bases and J dropped 4 bases, with 8 bases sitting between them. The length of the CDR3 is 13 residues. CDR3 in DNA: TGTGCCAGCAGTGGGGGGGCCGGAAACACCATATATTTT. Its protein is CASSGGAGNTIYF.

CDR3 in amino acids: CASSLAAQGNQPQHF. DNA of the CDR3: TGTGCCAGCAGCTTGGCTGCACAGGGGAATCAGCCCCAGCATTTT. V and J are TRBV5-6 and TRBJ1-5, with 7 bases matching TRBD1. The CDR3 totals 15 residues. J was trimmed by 4 bases and V by 0 bases; bases with no gene match: 4. Looked up from germline, CDR1 is SGHDT and CDR2 is YYEEEE.

V usage is TRBV28 and J usage is TRBJ1-2; D gene uncertain. The CDR3 sequence is 14 residues long. Trimming removed 8 bases from V and 6 bases from J, with 19 bases in between. Per germline, CDR1 MDHEN and CDR2 SYDVKM. The DNA for the CDR3 is TGTGCCAGCGTGGGCGGGGATTGGGTCAATGGCTACACCTTC. It codes for CASVGGDWVNGYTF.

The chain employs TRBV18 and TRBJ1-1, with 10 bases aligning to TRBD1. V shed 4 bases, J shed 4 bases, and the junction held 6 bases outside the gene matches. CDR1 and CDR2 (germline): KGHSH, LQKENI. This CDR3 region has 15 residues. CDR3 in amino acids: CASSQPGQGSTEAFF. CDR3 nucleotide sequence: TGTGCCAGCTCACAACCGGGACAGGGGAGCACTGAAGCTTTCTTT.

The genes are TRBV2 and TRBJ1-1, with D perhaps matching TRBD1 (6 bases). CDR1 SNHLY and CDR2 FYNNEI come from the germline V gene. CDR3 size: 14 residues. V shed 7 bases and J shed 0 bases, with 12 bases lying between them. The CDR3 DNA reads TGTGCCAGCACTCTCCAGGGGATGAACACTGAAGCTTTCTTT. This sequence encodes CASTLQGMNTEAFF.

V is TRBV6-1 and J is TRBJ2-1; D may be TRBD1 (6 bases). The germline V gene encodes CDR1 MNHNS and CDR2 SASEGT. The CDR3 length is 16 residues. V lost 0 bases to trimming and J lost 5 bases, with 14 bases between them. The CDR3: CASSEAVGTTNNEQFF. The CDR3 DNA reads as TGTGCCAGCAGTGAAGCAGTCGGGACAACGAACAATGAGCAGTTCTTC.

The chain employs TRBV4-1 and TRBJ2-2; perhaps TRBD1 as D (5 bases). Germline assignment: CDR1 MGHRA and CDR2 YSYEKL. Trimming removed 1 base from V and 4 bases from J, with 7 bases in between. This CDR3 is built from 14 residues. CDR3 loop: CASSQGQFTGELFF. The CDR3 coding sequence is TGCGCCAGCAGCCAAGGACAGTTCACCGGGGAGCTGTTTTTT.

CDR3: CASSPVFRGRTSTDTQYF. CDR3 bases: TGTGCCAGCAGCCCAGTCTTTCGGGGACGAACTAGCACAGATACGCAGTATTTT. The chain joins TRBV5-5 to TRBJ2-3, with D perhaps TRBD1 or TRBD2 (5 bases each). CDR1 and CDR2 (germline): SGHKS, YYEKEE (reference sequence). Between the trimmed V and J ends, which lost 4 bases and 0 bases, there was a span of 21 bases. The CDR3 is 18 amino acids.

This chain links TRBV5-1 with TRBJ1-2; no definite D call. The V and J ends lost 7 bases and 7 bases respectively, with 17 bases between them. The CDR3 has 13 residues. CDR1 is SGHRS, CDR2 YFSETQ, per germline. The CDR3 here is CASAAGPQGGYTF. The CDR3 DNA is TGCGCCAGCGCCGCTGGCCCCCAAGGTGGCTACACCTTC.

The chain employs TRBV7-9 and TRBJ1-6; weak D call: TRBD1 (5 bases). V lost 2 bases, J lost 7 bases, and 9 bases lay in between. The germline V gene encodes CDR1 SEHNR and CDR2 FQNEAQ (reference sequence). The CDR3 runs to 14 residues. The CDR3 DNA reads TGTGCCAGCAGCTTATCAGGGACGAATTCACCCCTCCACTTT. Translated: CASSLSGTNSPLHF.

CDR3 nucleotide sequence: TGTGCCAGCAGTTACTCATCACTCAACACTGAAGCTTTCTTT. Its protein is CASSYSSLNTEAFF. The chain joins TRBV6-5 to TRBJ1-1; D is uncertain. CDR1 and CDR2 (germline): MNHEY, SVGAGI. V shed 0 bases and J shed 2 bases, with 7 bases lying between them. CDR3 size: 14 residues.

The chain couples TRBV5-4 to TRBJ1-2; no clear D. The germline V gene has CDR1 SGHNT and CDR2 YYREEE (reference sequence). V was pared by 1 base and J by 4 bases, with 14 bases between. The CDR3 loop spans 15 amino acids. For the CDR3, the DNA is TGTGCCAGCAGCTTGTCCTCGCCCCTTTTCTATGGCTACACCTTC. Translating gives CASSLSSPLFYGYTF.

The chain joins TRBV11-2 to TRBJ2-3; D not certain. Germline-derived CDR1 and CDR2 are SGHAT and FQNNGV. Trimming shortened V by 3 bases and J by 2 bases, and 9 bases separated the two germline ends. The CDR3 totals 14 residues. The CDR3 region is CASSFAQTTDTQYF. The CDR3 region has the DNA TGTGCCAGCAGCTTTGCCCAAACCACAGATACGCAGTATTTT. The full variable domain, in which reference TRBV11-2 and TRBJ2-3 provide the parts outside the CDR3, is EAGVAQSPRYKIIEKRQSVAFWCNPISGHATLYWYQQILGQGPKLLIQFQNNGVVDDSQLPKDRFSAERLKGVDSTLKIQPAKLEDSAVYLCASSFAQTTDTQYFGPGTRLTVL.

The sample holds a few counts of this clone. CDR3 DNA: TGTGCCAGCAGCCAAGGCATAACCGGGGAGCTGTTTTTT. It encodes CASSQGITGELFF. The chain recombines TRBV12-3 or TRBV12-4 with TRBJ2-2, with D uncertain. Trimming removed 6 bases at V and 5 bases at J, with 10 bases between. The CDR3 consists of 13 residues.

This rearrangement joins TRBV6-5 to TRBJ2-3; 10 bases fit TRBD2. After removal of 6 bases from V and 2 bases from J, the junction contained 5 bases not matched to a gene. CDR1 MNHEY and CDR2 SVGAGI come from the germline V gene. This CDR3 region has 15 residues. DNA of the CDR3: TGTGCCAGCAGACCACTAGCGGGGCCCACAGATACGCAGTATTTT. Protein sequence: CASRPLAGPTDTQYF.

V and J are TRBV21-1 and TRBJ1-5; the table's D call of TRBD1 was not tested on the DNA. TRBV21-1 is termed a pseudogene. The CDR3 extends over 15 amino acids. Here the CDR3 reads CASSRDRGRNQPQHF. The CDR3 DNA follows: TGTGCCAGCAGCCGCGACAGGGGTAGAAATCAGCCCCAGCATTTT.

The genes are TRBV27 and TRBJ1-2; D is ambiguous. V was pared by 3 bases and J by 3 bases, with 14 bases between. This CDR3 contains 15 residues. Germline lookup yields CDR1 MNHEY and CDR2 SMNVEV (reference sequence). CDR3: CASSLVAVSDYGYTF. The DNA for the CDR3 is TGTGCCAGCAGTTTGGTGGCAGTTAGCGACTATGGCTACACCTTC.

The CDR3 loop is CASSPGQGVQDIQYF. CDR3 sequence (DNA): TGTGCCAGTAGTCCCGGACAGGGGGTGCAAGACATTCAGTACTTC. The chain joins TRBV19 to TRBJ2-4, with 10 bases matching TRBD1. Germline CDR1 reads LNHDA; CDR2 reads SQIVND (reference sequence). This CDR3 has 15 amino acids. V shed 5 bases and J 8 bases; nucleotides not matched to a gene: 9. The complete variable domain, with remaining parts taken from reference TRBV19 and TRBJ2-4, reads DGGITQSPKYLFRKEGQNVTLSCEQNLNHDAMYWYRQDPGQGLRLIYYSQIVNDFQKGDIAEGYSVSREKKESFPLTVTSAQKNPTAFYLCASSPGQGVQDIQYFGAGTRLSVL.